These 28 T cell receptor beta chains originate from one sample sequenced in a study of blood T cell repertoires in COVID-19. The repertoire was sequenced with immunoSEQ multiplex PCR; TCRdb's copy has only in-frame clones and lacks some. The sample yields fewer than 200,000 clones, 82% seen once. The sequenced sample was peripheral blood. These receptors all come from a woman in her 70s with acute or convalescent COVID-19.

J is TRBJ1-5 and V is TRBV28; D is perhaps TRBD1 (5 bases). The CDR3 covers 15 residues. Germline V gene sequence: CDR1 MDHEN, CDR2 SYDVKM. Trimming pared 1 base from V and 0 bases from J, leaving 7 bases between. The CDR3 sequence: CASSLFQGSNQPQHF. DNA of the CDR3: TGTGCCAGCAGTTTATTCCAGGGTAGCAATCAGCCCCAGCATTTT.

J is TRBJ1-1 and V is TRBV6-5; no clear D. The CDR3 runs to 14 residues. CDR1 is MNHEY, CDR2 SVGAGI, per germline. V gave up 7 bases and J gave up 6 bases, with 18 bases separating them. CDR3: CASTHFSGSAEAFF. The CDR3 DNA sequence: TGTGCCAGCACCCACTTTTCGGGAAGCGCTGAAGCTTTCTTT.

This rearrangement joins TRBV5-1 to TRBJ1-1, with TRBD1 as a possible D gene (5 bases). The CDR3 runs 14 residues. Germline CDR1 SGHRS, CDR2 YFSETQ. Trimming took 4 bases from V and 5 from J, leaving 15 bases between them. The CDR3 DNA reads as TGCGCCAGCAGCACTGCAGGGTTGAGAACTGAAGCTTTCTTT. Amino acid sequence: CASSTAGLRTEAFF.

J is TRBJ2-5 and V is TRBV2, with 14 bases lining up with TRBD2. The germline V gene encodes CDR1 SNHLY and CDR2 FYNNEI. Trimming removed 9 bases from V and 6 bases from J; junction bases left unmatched: 12. The CDR3 spans 16 residues. For the CDR3, the DNA is TGTGCCAGTACCTCCGAGTGGACTAGCGGGAGGAAGACCCAGTACTTC. It is translated as CASTSEWTSGRKTQYF.

V usage is TRBV11-2 and J usage is TRBJ1-1; no firm D call. The V gene's germline CDR1 is SGHAT and CDR2 FQNNGV. V lost 5 bases, J lost 2 bases, and 15 bases lay in between. CDR3 size: 15 residues. The CDR3 loop is CASSRGWGDNTEAFF. The CDR3 nucleotides are TGTGCCAGCAGCCGAGGGTGGGGAGACAACACTGAAGCTTTCTTT.

V usage is TRBV7-9 and J usage is TRBJ1-5, with a weak D call TRBD1 (5 bases). Per the germline V gene, CDR1 is SEHNR and CDR2 is FQNEAQ (reference sequence). Trimming cost V 4 bases and J 2 bases, with 12 bases left between them. This CDR3 is built from 15 residues. The CDR3 DNA reads as TGTGCCAGCAGCTCCGTGGGCAGGGGCAATCAGCCCCAGCATTTT. Translated: CASSSVGRGNQPQHF.

The genes are TRBV5-1 and TRBJ2-5; 7 positions match TRBD1. V lost 3 bases to trimming and J lost 1 base; unmatched junction nucleotides: 6. This CDR3 has 15 amino acids. Germline CDR1 is SGHRS and CDR2 is YFSETQ. CDR3 residues: CASSSTGQLQETQYF. For the CDR3, the DNA is TGCGCCAGCAGCTCAACGGGACAGCTCCAAGAGACCCAGTACTTC. Complete variable domain (other parts from reference TRBV5-1 and TRBJ2-5): KAGVTQTPRYLIKTRGQQVTLSCSPISGHRSVSWYQQTPGQGLQFLFEYFSETQRNKGNFPGRFSGRQFSNSRSEMNVSTLELGDSALYLCASSSTGQLQETQYFGPGTRLLVL.

The chain combines TRBV6-5 with TRBJ2-7; TRBD1 agrees at 9 bases. The germline V gene encodes CDR1 MNHEY and CDR2 SVGAGI. This CDR3 is built from 13 residues. The junction had 6 bases not matched to a gene; V was cut back by 6 bases and J by 6 bases. CDR3 residues: CASRARDRVEQYF. Written as DNA, the CDR3 is TGTGCCAGCAGAGCCCGGGACAGGGTCGAGCAGTACTTC.

This clone was found once. The rearrangement links TRBV9 to TRBJ2-1; TRBD2 agrees at 7 bases. The V gene end was trimmed by 1 base and the J gene end by 0 bases; junction bases not matched to a gene: 16. CDR3 length: 20 amino acids. Germline assignment: CDR1 SGDLS and CDR2 YYNGEE. The CDR3 spells CASSVTPGGTIISSYNEQFF. The DNA for the CDR3 is TGTGCCAGCAGCGTAACCCCGGGCGGGACTATTATCAGCTCCTACAATGAGCAGTTCTTC.

This chain uses TRBV19 with TRBJ2-2, with 11 bases fitting TRBD1. This CDR3 is 17 amino acids long. Germline V CDR1 and CDR2: LNHDA, SQIVND (reference sequence). V was pared by 3 bases and J by 2 bases, with 5 bases of the junction left unmatched. The CDR3 DNA follows: TGTGCCAGTAGTATGAGGACAGGGGGCTCAAACACCGGGGAGCTGTTTTTT. As protein: CASSMRTGGSNTGELFF.

The chain uses TRBV6-5 and TRBJ1-5; D uncertain. This CDR3 spans 12 amino acids. V was clipped by 7 bases and J by 0 bases, with 4 bases between them. From germline, CDR1 is MNHEY and CDR2 SVGAGI. The CDR3 spells CASILSNQPQHF. Here the CDR3 DNA reads TGTGCCAGCATTCTTAGCAATCAGCCCCAGCATTTT.

The chain combines TRBV4-1 with TRBJ2-2; tentatively, D is TRBD2 (6 bases). Per germline, CDR1 MGHRA and CDR2 YSYEKL. The CDR3 is 16 residues long. Trimming shortened V by 0 bases and J by 5 bases, and 13 bases separated the two germline ends. CDR3 DNA: TGCGCCAGCAGCCAAGATGGGGGGATAGGAACCGGGGAGCTGTTTTTT. Translated, it gives CASSQDGGIGTGELFF.

The gene calls are TRBV18 and TRBJ2-1; tentative D call: TRBD2 (7 bases). The CDR3 consists of 16 residues. The germline CDR1 and CDR2 sequences are KGHSH and LQKENI. With 2 bases removed from V and 8 bases from J, the gap between germline ends came to 19 bases. Here the CDR3 DNA reads TGTGCCAGCTCACCATTGCGGGGGCGCGACGGCGATGAGCAGTTCTTC. Its protein is CASSPLRGRDGDEQFF.

The chain is built from TRBV15 and TRBJ1-2; D might be TRBD1 (6 bases). The CDR3 runs 14 residues. The germline V gene encodes CDR1 LNHNV and CDR2 YYDKDF (reference sequence). The germline V and J ends were trimmed by 4 bases and 4 bases, with 13 bases remaining between them. DNA of the CDR3: TGTGCCACCAGCACCACAGGGATCCGCTATGGCTACACCTTC. Translation: CATSTTGIRYGYTF.

The table lists this clone with a count of one. J is TRBJ1-1 and V is TRBV19; no clear D. The CDR3 sequence is 14 residues long. V was trimmed by 3 bases and J by 5 bases, leaving 13 bases between them. Germline CDR1 and CDR2: LNHDA and SQIVND (reference sequence). Here the CDR3 reads CASSMEDGTTEAFF. The CDR3, as DNA: TGTGCCAGTAGTATGGAGGACGGAACAACTGAAGCTTTCTTT.

The chain carries TRBV7-9 and TRBJ1-1, with D perhaps TRBD1 (5 bases). Germline V gene data show CDR1 as SEHNR and CDR2 as FQNEAQ (reference sequence). V was shortened by 5 bases and J by 7 bases, with 11 bases between the two germline ends. The CDR3 has 12 amino acids. Here the CDR3 DNA reads TGTGCCAGCAGCATTCGACAGCTTGAAGCTTTCTTT. It specifies CASSIRQLEAFF.

This clone was detected a few times. In the same sample, other DNA sequences code for this CDR3. The J gene is TRBJ1-1, the V gene TRBV7-9; TRBD1 matches 8 bases. This CDR3 comprises 15 residues. J was trimmed by 5 bases and V by 3 bases; bases with no gene match: 8. Germline V lookup: CDR1 SEHNR, CDR2 FQNEAQ (reference sequence). CDR3 coding DNA: TGTGCCAGCAGCTTTGGAGACAGGGGAAGTACTGAAGCTTTCTTT. This encodes CASSFGDRGSTEAFF.

The rearrangement uses TRBV6-2 or TRBV6-3 and TRBJ1-2; 8 bases are shared with TRBD1. The CDR3 runs to 14 residues. Germline V gene sequence: CDR1 MNHEY, CDR2 SVGEGT. The ends lost 4 bases at V and 4 bases at J; junction bases unmatched: 5. Here the CDR3 reads CASSWDRTSYGYTF. CDR3 DNA: TGTGCCAGCAGTTGGGACAGGACCTCCTATGGCTACACCTTC.

V and J are TRBV5-5 and TRBJ2-5; tentative D call: TRBD1 (6 bases). Germline CDR1 SGHKS, CDR2 YYEKEE (reference sequence). The length of the CDR3 is 15 residues. V lost 4 bases, J lost 4 bases, and 17 bases lay in between. CDR3 sequence reads: CASSPRVGAGETQYF. In DNA form, the CDR3 reads TGTGCCAGCAGCCCCCGCGTGGGGGCGGGAGAGACCCAGTACTTC.

The gene calls are TRBV29-1 and TRBJ2-1; TRBD1 aligns across 8 bases. This CDR3 spans 17 amino acids. The germline V gene encodes CDR1 SQVTM and CDR2 ANQGSEA. V lost 0 bases, J lost 3 bases, and 10 bases stayed unmatched. CDR3 loop: CSVEEAHRGTYYNEQFF. Here the CDR3 DNA reads TGCAGCGTTGAAGAGGCCCACAGGGGGACGTACTACAATGAGCAGTTCTTC.

The chain employs TRBV5-1 and TRBJ2-3; 8 bases are shared with TRBD1. Per germline, CDR1 SGHRS and CDR2 YFSETQ. This CDR3 comprises 14 residues. V gave up 4 bases and J gave up 7 bases; unmatched junction bases: 8. The CDR3 bases are TGCGCCAGCAGCACGGGACAGGTGGGGTATACGCAGTATTTT. Translation: CASSTGQVGYTQYF.

This chain joins TRBV28 and TRBJ1-2; the D gene is possibly TRBD1 (6 bases). There are 15 residues in the CDR3. V was cut by 1 base and J by 7 bases, with 16 bases left in between. Germline V gives CDR1 MDHEN, CDR2 SYDVKM. DNA of the CDR3: TGTGCCAGCAGTTTATTTGACAGGACGGATGGTGGCTACACCTTC. It is translated as CASSLFDRTDGGYTF.

The chain uses TRBV18 and TRBJ2-7, with 11 bases aligning to TRBD2. From germline, CDR1 is KGHSH and CDR2 LQKENI. V lost 3 bases and J lost 6; bases outside the gene matches: 7. This CDR3 is 15 amino acids long. CDR3 amino acids: CASSPSTSGMGEQYF. The CDR3 nucleotides read TGTGCCAGCTCACCCTCGACTAGCGGGATGGGCGAGCAGTACTTC. Supplemented by reference TRBV18 and TRBJ2-7, the full variable domain reads NAGVMQNPRHLVRRRGQEARLRCSPMKGHSHVYWYRQLPEEGLKFMVYLQKENIIDESGMPKERFSAEFPKEGPSILRIQQVVRGDSAAYFCASSPSTSGMGEQYFGPGTRLTVT.

The CDR3: CASSRTSFQETQYF. In nucleotides, the CDR3 is TGTGCCAGCTCCCGGACTAGCTTTCAAGAGACCCAGTACTTC. The gene calls are TRBV11-2 and TRBJ2-5, with 8 bases aligning to TRBD2. The CDR3 consists of 14 residues. Trimming at V came to 8 bases and at J to 2 bases, leaving 7 bases not matched to a gene. Germline V CDR1 and CDR2: SGHAT, FQNNGV.

The V gene is TRBV18, the J gene TRBJ1-2; D unclear. Trimming left V 0 bases short and J 4 bases short, with 18 bases between. Germline lookup yields CDR1 KGHSH and CDR2 LQKENI. The CDR3 spans 17 residues. For the CDR3, the DNA is TGTGCCAGCTCACCACCGTCGGGTTTAGCCAACCCCTATGGCTACACCTTC. The encoded protein is CASSPPSGLANPYGYTF.

The chain employs TRBV19 and TRBJ1-1; D might be TRBD1 (5 bases). CDR3 length: 13 residues. Germline V CDR1 and CDR2: LNHDA, SQIVND (reference sequence). Trimming pared 0 bases from V and 5 bases from J, leaving 7 bases between. CDR3 sequence: CASSIEGTTEAFF. The CDR3 coding sequence is TGTGCCAGTAGTATAGAGGGGACTACTGAAGCTTTCTTT.

J is TRBJ1-2 and V is TRBV10-3, with D perhaps TRBD1 (6 bases). In germline, CDR1 is ENHRY, CDR2 SYGVKD. The V end lost 7 bases, the J end lost 0 bases, and 15 bases lay between the germline ends. This CDR3 has 15 residues. CDR3 DNA sequence: TGTGCCATCACCCGAGGGGGATACCCTAACTATGGCTACACCTTC. Translation: CAITRGGYPNYGYTF.

This clone has just one count. The J gene is TRBJ1-4, the V gene TRBV10-3; maybe TRBD1 (6 bases). The CDR3 runs to 14 residues. Germline lookup yields CDR1 ENHRY and CDR2 SYGVKD. The ends were cut back, 6 bases at V and 8 bases at J, with 16 bases in the middle. The CDR3 DNA follows: TGTGCCATCAGCGACTCAGGTGACAGGGAAAAACTGTTTTTT. This codes for CAISDSGDREKLFF.